Below, 6 T cell receptor beta chains from the same sample are listed, as sequenced in a study of long-term antiretroviral therapy in people with HIV (dated by TCRdb to the early 2020s). Sequencing of the TRB variable region was done with the immunoSEQ hsTCRB v3.0 assay at survey level resolution. What TCRdb holds here is the immuneACCESS table cut down to in-frame rearrangements. Part of the clones is not present; checked against another copy, under half of the missing clones reflect an unresolved V gene, and the others are unexplained. Recorded for this sample are some 15,000 clones; roughly 80% of them occurred a single time. In total, the top ten clones hold about 20% of the sample. The sequencing used unsorted PBMCs, collected 0.5 years before starting antiretroviral therapy. These receptors all stem from a woman aged 40 to 55 with HIV.

The V call is TRBV19, the J call TRBJ2-3, with D perhaps being TRBD1 or TRBD2 (5 bases each). V lost 7 bases and J lost 5, with 16 bases in between. The CDR3 spans 14 residues. Per the germline V gene, CDR1 is LNHDA and CDR2 is SQIVND (reference sequence). CDR3 coding DNA: TGTGCCAGTAAGAGAAGTCAGGGACGAGATACGCAGTATTTT. This translates into CASKRSQGRDTQYF. The full variable domain, rest sourced from reference TRBV19 and TRBJ2-3, is DGGITQSPKYLFRKEGQNVTLSCEQNLNHDAMYWYRQDPGQGLRLIYYSQIVNDFQKGDIAEGYSVSREKKESFPLTVTSAQKNPTAFYLCASKRSQGRDTQYFGPGTRLTVL.

The chain carries TRBV7-2 and TRBJ1-2, with D unclear. The CDR3 has 10 residues. The ends were cut back, 4 bases at V and 8 bases at J, with 5 bases in the middle. Germline CDR1 reads SGHTA; CDR2 reads FQGNSA. CDR3 in DNA: TGTGCCAGCAGCTCGGGAGGCTACACCTTC. As protein: CASSSGGYTF.

This clone has a handful of counts. The chain links TRBV11-3 to TRBJ2-2; D is ambiguous. The V and J ends lost 8 bases and 5 bases respectively, with 9 bases between them. The CDR3 consists of 12 residues. Germline CDR1 is SGHNT and CDR2 is YENEEA. CDR3 DNA: TGTGCCAGCCAGAGCTGGACCGGGGAGCTGTTTTTT. Translated, it gives CASQSWTGELFF.

The chain combines TRBV6-5 with TRBJ2-7, with D perhaps TRBD1 (7 bases). The CDR3 covers 14 residues. Germline CDR1 reads MNHEY; CDR2 reads SVGAGI. V was trimmed by 0 bases and J by 3 bases, leaving 9 bases between them. CDR3 sequence reads: CASSYSRGDYEQYF. CDR3 nucleotide sequence: TGTGCCAGCAGTTACTCCAGGGGGGACTACGAGCAGTACTTC.

The chain recombines TRBV7-9 with TRBJ2-1, with TRBD2 matching 10 bases. The junction had 11 bases not matched to a gene; V was cut back by 10 bases and J by 5 bases. Germline CDR1 is SEHNR and CDR2 is FQNEAQ (reference sequence). This CDR3 spans 15 amino acids. CDR3 DNA sequence: TGTGCCACCGGTTATGGGCTAGCGGGAGACAATGAGCAGTTCTTC. Translated: CATGYGLAGDNEQFF.

The chain employs TRBV30 and TRBJ2-1; D remains ambiguous. CDR1 is GTSNPN, CDR2 SVGIG, per germline (reference sequence). This CDR3 spans 13 amino acids. V lost 2 bases and J lost 8, with 13 bases in between. The CDR3 loop is CAWSTLSHDEQFF. The CDR3 nucleotides are TGTGCCTGGAGTACCCTCTCTCACGATGAGCAGTTCTTC. Full variable domain (remainder filled in from reference TRBV30 and TRBJ2-1): SQTIHQWPATLVQPVGSPLSLECTVEGTSNPNLYWYRQAAGRGLQLLFYSVGIGQISSEVPQNLSASRPQDRQFILSSKKLLLSDSGFYLCAWSTLSHDEQFFGPGTRLTVL.